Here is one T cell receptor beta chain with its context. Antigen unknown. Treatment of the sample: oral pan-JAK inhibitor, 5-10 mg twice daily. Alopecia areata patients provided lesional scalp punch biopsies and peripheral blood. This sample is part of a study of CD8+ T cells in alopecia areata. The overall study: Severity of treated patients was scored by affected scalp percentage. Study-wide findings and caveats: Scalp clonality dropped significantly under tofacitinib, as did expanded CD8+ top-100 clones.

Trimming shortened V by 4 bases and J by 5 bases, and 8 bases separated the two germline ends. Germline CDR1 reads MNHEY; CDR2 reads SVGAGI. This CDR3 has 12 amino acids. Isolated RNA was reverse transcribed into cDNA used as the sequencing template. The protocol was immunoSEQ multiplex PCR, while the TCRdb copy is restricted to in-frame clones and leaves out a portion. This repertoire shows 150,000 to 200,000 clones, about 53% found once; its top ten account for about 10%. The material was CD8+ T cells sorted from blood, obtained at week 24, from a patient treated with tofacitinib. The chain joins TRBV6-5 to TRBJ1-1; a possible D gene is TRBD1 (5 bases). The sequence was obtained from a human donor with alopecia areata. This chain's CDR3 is CASSLEGTEAFF. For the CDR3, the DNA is TGTGCCAGCAGTTTAGAGGGGACTGAAGCTTTCTTT.